The sequence of this TCR beta chain was determined in a study of shared clonotypes between healthy human individuals. Findings and limits, study-wide: Estimated richness was generally greater in naive than memory subsets.

Sequencing used immunoSEQ multiplex PCR; TCRdb keeps in-frame clones, though not all of them. The table has some 650,000 clones, more than 95% seen once; the top ten hold around 0.06%. V lost 2 bases and J 4 bases, leaving 13 bases between the germline ends. The CDR3 has 15 amino acids. Germline-derived CDR1 and CDR2 are SGHVS and FNYEAQ. A remark on this clone: Antigen specificity is unknown.

This chain links TRBV7-6 with TRBJ2-3; D possibly matches TRBD1 or TRBD2 (6 bases each). This TCR was sampled from a woman aged 25-40 years in good health. The specimen was naive CD4+ T cells sorted from blood. The sample's subset: CD45RA+ positively selected. The DNA of the CDR3 is TGTGCCAGCAGCTTAATCGGGGGCCGACCAGATACGCAGTATTTT. Translated, it gives CASSLIGGRPDTQYF.